A selection of T cell receptor beta chains follows, all from one sample in a study of identical twins. TCRdb used MiXCR to reprocess the 5' RACE reads, holding one entry per CDR3 protein. This sample has 750,000 to 950,000 distinct CDR3 sequences, with 12% found just once. This sample also belongs to another study, concerning yellow fever vaccine responses in identical twins.

Sequenced input: PBMCs. These receptors all come from a woman between 18 and 29 years old in good health. The CDR3 runs from the conserved cysteine through the conserved F or W. D genes are given only for firm matches. Size values are once, few and many counts, or a class for expanded clones, and some rows have none.

TRBJ2-1,TRBD1,TRBV5-1,.,CASSPGTANDEQFF,TGCGCCAGCAGCCCCGGGACAGCAAACGATGAGCAGTTCTTC
TRBJ2-1,.,TRBV12-3/TRBV12-4,few,CASTMGGSYNEQFF,TGTGCCAGCACCATGGGAGGATCGTACAATGAGCAGTTCTTC
TRBJ2-5,.,TRBV29-1,few,CSVTASTGRQETQYF,TGCAGCGTAACCGCATCGACAGGCCGCCAAGAGACCCAGTACTTC
TRBJ2-1,TRBD1,TRBV6-1,few,CASSKRTGTGGSDEQFF,TGTGCCAGCAGTAAGAGAACCGGGACAGGGGGCAGCGATGAGCAGTTCTTC
TRBJ2-3,TRBD2,TRBV12-3/TRBV12-4,.,CASTSGRITDTQYF,TGTGCCAGCACAAGCGGGAGAATAACAGATACGCAGTATTTT
TRBJ2-3,.,TRBV11-2,few,CASSFSAGSTDTQYF,TGTGCCAGCAGCTTCTCAGCGGGTAGCACAGATACGCAGTATTTT
TRBJ2-1,TRBD2,TRBV20-1,.,CSANIAGAPGNELFF,TGCAGTGCTAACATAGCGGGGGCCCCTGGGAATGAGCTGTTCTTC
TRBJ2-5,TRBD2,TRBV6-1,few,CASTFGLAGAETQYF,TGTGCCAGCACCTTCGGACTAGCGGGGGCAGAGACCCAGTACTTC
TRBJ2-7,.,TRBV7-2,.,CASSPNFYEQYF,TGTGCCAGCAGCCCAAATTTCTACGAGCAGTACTTC
TRBJ1-1,.,TRBV14,few,CASSPPDTTEAFF,TGTGCCAGCAGCCCTCCAGATACCACTGAAGCTTTCTTT
TRBJ2-7,TRBD2,TRBV4-1,few,CASSYPGTSGRYEQYF,TGCGCCAGCAGTTACCCCGGGACTAGCGGGAGGTACGAGCAGTACTTC
TRBJ2-1,.,TRBV10-3,few,CAISEMWSATEQFF,TGTGCCATCAGTGAAATGTGGAGCGCCACAGAACAGTTCTTC
TRBJ1-2,.,TRBV20-1,few,CSARTETYGYTF,TGCAGTGCCCGGACGGAGACCTATGGCTACACCTTC
TRBJ2-1,.,TRBV11-3,.,CASSPRPSNEQFF,TGTGCCAGCAGCCCAAGGCCTAGCAATGAGCAGTTCTTC
TRBJ1-5,.,TRBV12-3/TRBV12-4,.,CASTKDLGSNQPQHF,TGTGCCAGCACCAAGGACCTTGGGAGCAATCAGCCCCAGCATTTT
TRBJ1-2,.,TRBV12-3/TRBV12-4,many,CASSWADYGYTF,TGTGCCAGCAGTTGGGCGGACTATGGCTACACCTTC
TRBJ2-3,.,TRBV5-1,few,CASSPHGTDTQYF,TGCGCCAGCAGCCCCCATGGCACAGATACGCAGTATTTT
TRBJ2-2,.,TRBV3-1,few,CASSHRTVRTNTGELFF,TGTGCCAGCAGCCACCGGACAGTCCGAACGAACACCGGGGAGCTGTTTTTT
TRBJ2-5,TRBD2,TRBV7-6,many,CASSPQWGGQETQYF,TGTGCCAGCAGCCCCCAATGGGGGGGTCAAGAGACCCAGTACTTC
TRBJ2-2,.,TRBV12-3/TRBV12-4,.,CATPRGGGGELFF,TGTGCCACCCCCCGAGGAGGTGGCGGGGAGCTGTTTTTT